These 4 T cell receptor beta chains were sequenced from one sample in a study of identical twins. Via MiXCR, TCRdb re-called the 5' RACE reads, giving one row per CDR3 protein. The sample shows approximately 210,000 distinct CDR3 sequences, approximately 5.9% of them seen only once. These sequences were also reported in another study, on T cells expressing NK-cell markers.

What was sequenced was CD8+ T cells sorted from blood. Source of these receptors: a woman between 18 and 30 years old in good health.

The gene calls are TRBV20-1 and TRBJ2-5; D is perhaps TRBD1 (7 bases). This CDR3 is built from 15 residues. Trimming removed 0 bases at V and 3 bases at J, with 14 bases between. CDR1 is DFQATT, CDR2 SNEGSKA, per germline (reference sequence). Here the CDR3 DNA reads TGCAGTGCTAGAGATTGGAGGGGGCAGGAAGAGACCCAGTACTTC. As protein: CSARDWRGQEETQYF.

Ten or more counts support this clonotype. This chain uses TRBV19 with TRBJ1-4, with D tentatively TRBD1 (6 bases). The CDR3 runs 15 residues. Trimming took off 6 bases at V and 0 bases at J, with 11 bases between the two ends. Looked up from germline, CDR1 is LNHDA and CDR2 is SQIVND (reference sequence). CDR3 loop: CASSQGTATNEKLFF. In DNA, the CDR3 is TGTGCCAGTAGCCAGGGGACGGCAACTAATGAAAAACTGTTTTTT.

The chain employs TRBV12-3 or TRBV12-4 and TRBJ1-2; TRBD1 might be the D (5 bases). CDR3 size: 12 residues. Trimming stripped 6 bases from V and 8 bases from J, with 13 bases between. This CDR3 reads CASSFAGEGYTF. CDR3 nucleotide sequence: TGTGCCAGCAGCTTCGCGGGGGAGGGCTACACCTTC.

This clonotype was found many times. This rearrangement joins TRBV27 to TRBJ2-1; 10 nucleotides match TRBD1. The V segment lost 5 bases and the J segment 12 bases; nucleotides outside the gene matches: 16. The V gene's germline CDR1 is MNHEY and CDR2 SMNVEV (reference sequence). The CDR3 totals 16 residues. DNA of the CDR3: TGTGCCAGCAGTCAATTGACAGGGGGCCTTGGCCAATGGCAGTTCTTC. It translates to CASSQLTGGLGQWQFF.